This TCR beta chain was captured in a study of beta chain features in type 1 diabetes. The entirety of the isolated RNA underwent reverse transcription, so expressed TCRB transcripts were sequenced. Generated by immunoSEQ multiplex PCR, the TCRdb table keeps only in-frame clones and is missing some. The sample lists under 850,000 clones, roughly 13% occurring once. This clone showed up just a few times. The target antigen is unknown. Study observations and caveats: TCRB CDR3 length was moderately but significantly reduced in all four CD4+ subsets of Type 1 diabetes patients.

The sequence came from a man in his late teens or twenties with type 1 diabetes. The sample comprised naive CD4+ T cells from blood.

CDR3 region: CASSLLAGVRDTQYF. CDR3 bases: TGTGCCAGCTCACTCCTAGCGGGAGTGCGGGATACGCAGTATTTT. The rearrangement joins TRBV18 to TRBJ2-3; the match to TRBD2 covers 10 bases. There are 15 residues in the CDR3. V was pared by 4 bases and J by 6 bases, with 7 bases of the junction left unmatched. Germline-derived CDR1 and CDR2 are KGHSH and LQKENI.